This TCR beta chain was observed in a study of blood T cell repertoires in COVID-19. On the study more broadly: Donors in the United States, Italy and Spain gave samples during acute or convalescent COVID-19.

This clone occurred once. Germline CDR1 is SQVTM and CDR2 is ANQGSEA. V lost 2 bases to trimming and J lost 3 bases, with 9 bases between them. This CDR3 comprises 13 residues. In assigning cohorts, the study relied on participant-reported clinical history. Clones were sequenced by immunoSEQ multiplex PCR, and TCRdb holds only the in-frame ones, with some missing. The table shows approximately 210,000 clones, with approximately 73% occurring only once. The clonotype was recovered from a woman in her forties or fifties with acute COVID-19. V is TRBV29-1 and J is TRBJ2-3; D unresolved. The sequenced sample consisted of PBMCs or T cells enriched from blood (not recorded which). The CDR3 nucleotides read TGCAGCGTTGAAACAGCCGGAACAGATACGCAGTATTTT. Translation: CSVETAGTDTQYF.